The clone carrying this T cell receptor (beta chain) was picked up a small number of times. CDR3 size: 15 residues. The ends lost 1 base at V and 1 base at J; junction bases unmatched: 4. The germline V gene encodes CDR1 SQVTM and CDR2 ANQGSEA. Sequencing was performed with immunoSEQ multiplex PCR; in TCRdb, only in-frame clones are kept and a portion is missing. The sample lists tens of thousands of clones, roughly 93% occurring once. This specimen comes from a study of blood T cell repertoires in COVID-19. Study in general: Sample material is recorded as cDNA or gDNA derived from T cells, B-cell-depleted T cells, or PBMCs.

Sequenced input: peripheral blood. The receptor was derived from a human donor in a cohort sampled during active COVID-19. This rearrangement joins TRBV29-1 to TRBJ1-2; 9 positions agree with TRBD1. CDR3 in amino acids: CSVEVGQGINYGYTF. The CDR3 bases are TGCAGCGTTGAAGTGGGACAGGGTATTAACTATGGCTACACCTTC.